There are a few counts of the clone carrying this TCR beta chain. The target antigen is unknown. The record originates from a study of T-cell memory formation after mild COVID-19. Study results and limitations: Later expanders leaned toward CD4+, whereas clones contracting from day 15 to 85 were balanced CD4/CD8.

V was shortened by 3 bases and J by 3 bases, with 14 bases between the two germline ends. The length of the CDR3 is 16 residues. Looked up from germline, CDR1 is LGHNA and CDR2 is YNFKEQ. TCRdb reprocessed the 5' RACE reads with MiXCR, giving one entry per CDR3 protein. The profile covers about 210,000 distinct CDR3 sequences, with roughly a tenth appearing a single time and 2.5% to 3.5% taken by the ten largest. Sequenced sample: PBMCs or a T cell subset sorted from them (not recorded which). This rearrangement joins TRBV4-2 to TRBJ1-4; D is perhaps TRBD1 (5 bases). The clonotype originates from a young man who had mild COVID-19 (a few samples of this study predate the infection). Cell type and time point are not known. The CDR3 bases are TGTGCCAGCAGCCAGGCGCGGGGACTTGCTAATGAAAAACTGTTTTTT. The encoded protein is CASSQARGLANEKLFF.